This T cell receptor beta chain appears in the sequencing data of a study of cytomegalovirus exposure and HLA in healthy donors. The overall study: An earlier analysis found around 120 million unique TCR beta sequences from approximately 170 million T cells.

Unrecorded immune exposure was likely among donors, who were nominally healthy when sampled. The CDR3 spans 11 residues. CDR1 and CDR2 (germline): GTSNPN, SVGIG (reference sequence). With 3 bases removed from V and 8 bases from J, the gap between germline ends came to 8 bases. This PCR relied on a set of 60 Vbeta primers and 13 Jbeta primers. Method: immunoSEQ multiplex PCR; TCRdb's copy keeps in-frame clones and lacks some. The sample lists a few hundred thousand clones, about 79% occurring once. The clonotype originates from a man aged 18 to 35 in good health and CMV-seronegative. The gene calls are TRBV30 and TRBJ2-1, with D tentatively TRBD1 (6 bases). Sequenced sample: PBMCs. Here the CDR3 reads CAWSPGDEQFF. Here the CDR3 DNA reads TGTGCCTGGAGCCCAGGGGATGAGCAGTTCTTC.